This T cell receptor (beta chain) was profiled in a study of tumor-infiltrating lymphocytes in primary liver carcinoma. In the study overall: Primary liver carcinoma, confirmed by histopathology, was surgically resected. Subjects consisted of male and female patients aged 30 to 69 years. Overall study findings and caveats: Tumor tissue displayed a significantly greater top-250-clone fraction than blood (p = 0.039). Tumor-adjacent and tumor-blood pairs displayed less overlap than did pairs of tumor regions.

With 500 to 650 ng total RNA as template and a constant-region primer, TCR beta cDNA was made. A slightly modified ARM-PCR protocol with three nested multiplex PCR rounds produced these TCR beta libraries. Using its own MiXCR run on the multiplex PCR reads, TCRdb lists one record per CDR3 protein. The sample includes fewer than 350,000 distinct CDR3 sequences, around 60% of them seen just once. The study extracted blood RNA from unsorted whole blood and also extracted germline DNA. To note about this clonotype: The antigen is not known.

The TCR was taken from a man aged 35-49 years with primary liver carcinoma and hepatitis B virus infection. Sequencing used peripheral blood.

Written as DNA, the CDR3 is TGCGCCAGCAGCTCAACAGGGGGCGCGGTTATGCAGATCCAGTACTTC. Translating gives CASSSTGGAVMQIQYF. The J gene is TRBJ2-5, the V gene TRBV5-1; 9 bases are shared with TRBD1. This CDR3 spans 16 amino acids. With V trimmed by 3 bases and J by 10 bases, 16 bases remained unmatched. Germline CDR1 SGHRS, CDR2 YFSETQ.